Reported below is one T cell receptor beta chain. Its antigen is not known. Sequencing used immunoSEQ multiplex PCR; TCRdb keeps in-frame clones, though not all of them. The sample contains around 130,000 clones, roughly 88% of which appear only once. This CDR3 spans 16 amino acids. Trimming cost V 5 bases and J 0 bases, with 14 bases left between them. Germline-derived CDR1 and CDR2 are SEHNR and FQNEAQ (reference sequence). These data belong to a study of T cell responses to AZD1222 COVID-19 vaccine. Study in general: Both about-4-week and about-12-week second-dose recipients were combined. The study, taken as a whole, reports: Donors, mostly white British, included more females; clonal diversity was possibly underestimated.

This TCR derives from an adult in good health. The rearrangement joins TRBV7-9 to TRBJ1-3; D remains ambiguous. This material consisted of peripheral blood, taken on day 0 of AZD1222 vaccination. CDR3 sequence (DNA): TGTGCCAGCAGCCCCCCGGGCCTAAGCTCTGGAAACACCATATATTTT. It codes for CASSPPGLSSGNTIYF.